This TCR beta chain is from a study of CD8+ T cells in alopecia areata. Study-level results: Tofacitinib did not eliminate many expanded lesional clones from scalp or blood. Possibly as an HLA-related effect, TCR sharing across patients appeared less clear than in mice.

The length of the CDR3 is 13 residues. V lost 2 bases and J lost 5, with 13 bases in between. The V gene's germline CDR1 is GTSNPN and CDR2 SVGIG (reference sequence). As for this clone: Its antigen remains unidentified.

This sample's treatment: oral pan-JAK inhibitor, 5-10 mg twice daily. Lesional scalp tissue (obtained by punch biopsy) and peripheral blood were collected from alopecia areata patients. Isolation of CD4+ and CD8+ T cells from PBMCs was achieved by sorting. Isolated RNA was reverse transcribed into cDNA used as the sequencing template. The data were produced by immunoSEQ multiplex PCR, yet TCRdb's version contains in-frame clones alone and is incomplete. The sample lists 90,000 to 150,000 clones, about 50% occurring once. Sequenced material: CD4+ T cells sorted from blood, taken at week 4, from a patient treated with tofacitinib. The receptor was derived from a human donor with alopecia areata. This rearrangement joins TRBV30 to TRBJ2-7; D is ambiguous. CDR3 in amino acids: CAWSPGIPNEQYF. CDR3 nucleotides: TGTGCCTGGAGTCCGGGTATTCCTAACGAGCAGTACTTC.